The T cell receptor (beta chain) described here comes from a study of blood T cell repertoires in COVID-19. The sample holds a few counts of this clone. Repertoires were generated with immunoSEQ multiplex PCR, while TCRdb's copy carries only in-frame clones and drops some. This table has about 220,000 clones, over 65% appearing once. This CDR3 region has 12 residues. The V gene lost 1 base and the J gene lost 10 bases, with 11 bases spanning the gap. CDR1 SGHNT and CDR2 YYREEE come from the germline V gene (reference sequence). Either two negative PCRs, clearance, or symptom resolution qualified Cohort 3 donors as recovered.

V and J are TRBV5-4 and TRBJ2-5; D not resolved. The source is a woman aged 55 to 70 who had recovered from COVID-19. Sequencing was performed on PBMCs or T cells enriched from blood (not recorded which). In DNA, the CDR3 is TGTGCCAGCAGCTTGCGTCAGGATGACCAGTACTTC. Its translation: CASSLRQDDQYF.